This T cell receptor (beta chain) was captured in a study of blood T cell repertoires in COVID-19. Study as a whole: Specimens from acute and convalescent COVID-19 originated in the United States, Italy and Spain. In each case, the material was cDNA or gDNA derived from T cells, B-cell-depleted T cells, or PBMCs.

Authors' data handling: Researchers report that nucleated cell counts were estimated from reference gene primer amplification. Assay: immunoSEQ multiplex PCR; the TCRdb copy retains only in-frame clones and omits some. Clonal size and the V and J genes are those of that table, whereas D and trimming came from the DNA. Here the sample spans tens of thousands of clones, about 86% being singletons. Germline values: CDR1 KGHDR, CDR2 SFDVKD. Trimming pared 7 bases from V and 2 bases from J, leaving 19 bases between. The CDR3 covers 16 residues. The origin of this receptor is a man between 60 and 75 years old with acute or convalescent COVID-19. V gene TRBV24-1 combines with J gene TRBJ2-5, with a weak D call TRBD1 (7 bases). Sequenced sample: peripheral blood. CDR3 DNA sequence: TGTGCCACCAGCGATACGGCAGGGGGGCAACAAGAGACCCAGTACTTC. Protein product: CATSDTAGGQQETQYF.